This entry is about one T cell receptor (beta chain). What it recognizes is unknown. Other DNA sequences in this specimen translate into the identical CDR3. Trimming cost V 1 base and J 9 bases, with 6 bases left between them. The germline gives CDR1 LNHDA, CDR2 SQIVND (reference sequence). This CDR3 is built from 12 residues. Profiled with immunoSEQ multiplex PCR; TCRdb holds only in-frame clones, not every one. The data show hundreds of thousands of clones, roughly 91% seen once. This entry is derived from a study of T cell responses to AZD1222 COVID-19 vaccine. Findings and caveats of the study: Recipients of AZD1222 seropositive at baseline numbered only 5 or 6. As reported, nearly half of all spike-specific TCRs target variant regions that are unmutated. Following two doses of AZD1222, Spike-specific TCR breadth and depth rose. Samples come after the peak T cell response, not at day 14.

The starting material was peripheral blood, obtained on day 0 of MenACWY control vaccination. The chain recombines TRBV19 with TRBJ1-4; D is unclear. This TCR was sampled from an adult in good health. The CDR3 nucleotides are TGTGCCAGTAGTATAGGAGGGAAAAAACTGTTTTTT. Encoded protein: CASSIGGKKLFF.